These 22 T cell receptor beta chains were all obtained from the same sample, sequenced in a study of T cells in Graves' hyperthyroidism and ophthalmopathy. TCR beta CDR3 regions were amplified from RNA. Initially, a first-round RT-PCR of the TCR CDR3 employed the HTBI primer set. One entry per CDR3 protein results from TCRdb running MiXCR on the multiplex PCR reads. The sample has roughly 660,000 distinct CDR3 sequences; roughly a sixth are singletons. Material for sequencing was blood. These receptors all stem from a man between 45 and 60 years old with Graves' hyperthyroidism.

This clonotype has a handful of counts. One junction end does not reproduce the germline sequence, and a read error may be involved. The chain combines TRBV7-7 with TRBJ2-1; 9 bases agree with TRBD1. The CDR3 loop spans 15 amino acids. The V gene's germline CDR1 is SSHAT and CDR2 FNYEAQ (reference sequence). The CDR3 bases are TGTGCTAGCAGCCAAGGGACAGGGCGGACAGATGAGCAGTTCTTC. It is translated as CASSQGTGRTDEQFF.

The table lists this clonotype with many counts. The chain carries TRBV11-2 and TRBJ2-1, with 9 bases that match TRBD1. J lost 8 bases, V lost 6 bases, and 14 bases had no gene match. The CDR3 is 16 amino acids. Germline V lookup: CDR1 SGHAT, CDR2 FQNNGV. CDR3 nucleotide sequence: TGTGCCAGCAGTTACTTCGGGACAGGGCCGGTTTATGAGCAGTTCTTC. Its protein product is CASSYFGTGPVYEQFF.

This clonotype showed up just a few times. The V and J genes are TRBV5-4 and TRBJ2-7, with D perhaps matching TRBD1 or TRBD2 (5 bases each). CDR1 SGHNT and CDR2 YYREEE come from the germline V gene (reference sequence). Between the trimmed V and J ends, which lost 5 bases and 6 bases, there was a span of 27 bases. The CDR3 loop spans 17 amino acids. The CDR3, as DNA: TGTGCCAGCAGTTCGGGACCCAAAGTTGGCCCCATTTCCGAGCAGTACTTC. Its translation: CASSSGPKVGPISEQYF.

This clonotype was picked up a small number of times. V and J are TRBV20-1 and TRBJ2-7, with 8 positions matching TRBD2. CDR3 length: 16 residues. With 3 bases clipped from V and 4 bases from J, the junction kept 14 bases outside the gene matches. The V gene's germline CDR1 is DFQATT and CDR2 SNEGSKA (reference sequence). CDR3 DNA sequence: TGCAGTGCTAGGGCCGACCCGCCGGCGGGGGGTTACGAGCAGTACTTC. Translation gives CSARADPPAGGYEQYF.

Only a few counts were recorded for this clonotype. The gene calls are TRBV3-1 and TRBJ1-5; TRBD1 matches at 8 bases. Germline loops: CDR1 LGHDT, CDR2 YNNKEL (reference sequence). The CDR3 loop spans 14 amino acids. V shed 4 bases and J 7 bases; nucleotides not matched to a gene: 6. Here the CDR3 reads CASSLQGAKQPQHF. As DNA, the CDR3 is TGTGCCAGCAGCCTTCAGGGGGCAAAGCAGCCCCAGCATTTT.

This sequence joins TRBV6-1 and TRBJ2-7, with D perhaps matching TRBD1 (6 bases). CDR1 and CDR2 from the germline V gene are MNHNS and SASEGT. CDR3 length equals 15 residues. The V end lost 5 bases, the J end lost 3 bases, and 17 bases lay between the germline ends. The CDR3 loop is CASSRSGDMGYEQYF. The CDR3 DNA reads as TGTGCCAGCAGTCGTTCCGGGGACATGGGCTACGAGCAGTACTTC.

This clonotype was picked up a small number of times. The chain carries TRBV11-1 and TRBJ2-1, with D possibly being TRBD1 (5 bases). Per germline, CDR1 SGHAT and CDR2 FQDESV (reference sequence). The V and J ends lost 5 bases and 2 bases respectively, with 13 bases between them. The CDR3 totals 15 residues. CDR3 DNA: TGTGCCAGCAGCCTAGACAGCCAGGCCTACAATGAGCAGTTCTTC. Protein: CASSLDSQAYNEQFF.

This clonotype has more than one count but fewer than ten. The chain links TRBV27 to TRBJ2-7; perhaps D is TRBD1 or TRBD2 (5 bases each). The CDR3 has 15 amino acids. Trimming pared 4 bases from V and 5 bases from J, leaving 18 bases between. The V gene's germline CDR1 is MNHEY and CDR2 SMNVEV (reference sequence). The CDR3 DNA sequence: TGTGCCAGCAGTTCCCCGGCGGGTGGACAAAACGAGCAGTACTTC. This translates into CASSSPAGGQNEQYF.

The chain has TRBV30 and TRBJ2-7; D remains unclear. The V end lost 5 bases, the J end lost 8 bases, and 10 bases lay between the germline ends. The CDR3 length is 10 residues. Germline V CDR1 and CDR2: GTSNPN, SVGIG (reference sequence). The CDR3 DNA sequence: TGTGCCTGGGGGGAAGAAAAGCAGTACTTC. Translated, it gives CAWGEEKQYF.

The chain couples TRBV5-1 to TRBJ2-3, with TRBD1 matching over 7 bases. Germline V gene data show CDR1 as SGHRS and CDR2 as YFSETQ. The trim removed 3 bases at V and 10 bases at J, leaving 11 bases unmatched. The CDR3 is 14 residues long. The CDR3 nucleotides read TGCGCCAGCAGCTACCTAACAGGGGTCAGGGCGCAGTATTTT. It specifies CASSYLTGVRAQYF.

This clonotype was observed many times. The CDR3 nucleotides are TGCAGTGCTAGCGGTGGACATTATAGCAATCAGCCCCAGCATTTT. Amino acid sequence: CSASGGHYSNQPQHF. This sequence joins TRBV20-1 and TRBJ1-5, with a tentative D call TRBD1 (5 bases). This CDR3 region has 15 residues. The V gene lost 3 bases and the J gene lost 0 bases, with 12 bases spanning the gap. Germline values: CDR1 DFQATT, CDR2 SNEGSKA (reference sequence).

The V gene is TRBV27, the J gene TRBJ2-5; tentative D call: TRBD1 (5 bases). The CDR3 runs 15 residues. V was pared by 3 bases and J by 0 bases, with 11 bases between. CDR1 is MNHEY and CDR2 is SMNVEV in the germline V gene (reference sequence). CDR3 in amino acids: CASSFRTQYQETQYF. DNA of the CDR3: TGTGCCAGCAGTTTCCGGACACAGTACCAAGAGACCCAGTACTTC.

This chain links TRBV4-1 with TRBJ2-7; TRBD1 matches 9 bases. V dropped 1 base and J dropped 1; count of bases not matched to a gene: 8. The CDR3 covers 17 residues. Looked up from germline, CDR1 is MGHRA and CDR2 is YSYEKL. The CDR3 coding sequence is TGCGCCAGCAGCCAAGGCCCCGGGACAGGGTGGTCCTACGAGCAGTACTTC. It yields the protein CASSQGPGTGWSYEQYF.

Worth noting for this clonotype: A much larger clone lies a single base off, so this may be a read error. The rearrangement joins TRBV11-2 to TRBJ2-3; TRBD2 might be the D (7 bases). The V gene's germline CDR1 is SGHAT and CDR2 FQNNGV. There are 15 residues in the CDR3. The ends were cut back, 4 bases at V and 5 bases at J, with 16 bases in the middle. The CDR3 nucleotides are TGTGCCAGCAGCTATGGACGGGGGGCAGGAGATACGCAGTATTTT. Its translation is CASSYGRGAGDTQYF.

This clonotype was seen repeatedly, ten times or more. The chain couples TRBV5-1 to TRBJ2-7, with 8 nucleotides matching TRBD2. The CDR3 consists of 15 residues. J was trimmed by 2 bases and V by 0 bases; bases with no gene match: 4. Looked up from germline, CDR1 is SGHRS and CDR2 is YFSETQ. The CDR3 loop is CASSLVSGSTYEQYF. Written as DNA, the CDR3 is TGCGCCAGCAGCTTGGTCAGCGGGAGTACCTACGAGCAGTACTTC.

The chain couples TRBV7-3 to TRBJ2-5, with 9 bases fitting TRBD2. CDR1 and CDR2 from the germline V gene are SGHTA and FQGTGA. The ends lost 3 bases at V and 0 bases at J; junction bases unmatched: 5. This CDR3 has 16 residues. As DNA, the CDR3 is TGTGCCAGCAGCTTCGGAGCGGGGGGCGACCAAGAGACCCAGTACTTC. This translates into CASSFGAGGDQETQYF.

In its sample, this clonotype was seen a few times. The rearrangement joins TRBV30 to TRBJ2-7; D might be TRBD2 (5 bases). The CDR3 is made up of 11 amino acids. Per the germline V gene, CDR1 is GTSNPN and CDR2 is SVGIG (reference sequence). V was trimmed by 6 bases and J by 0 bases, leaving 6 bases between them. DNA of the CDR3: TGTGCCTGTCGGGACTCCTACGAGCAGTACTTC. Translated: CACRDSYEQYF.

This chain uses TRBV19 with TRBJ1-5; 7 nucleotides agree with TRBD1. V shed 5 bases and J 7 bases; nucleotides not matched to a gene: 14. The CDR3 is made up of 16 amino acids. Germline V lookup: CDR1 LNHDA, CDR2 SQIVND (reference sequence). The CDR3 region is CASSVTRDRAGQPQHF. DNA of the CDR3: TGTGCCAGTAGTGTGACTCGCGACAGGGCCGGCCAGCCCCAGCATTTT.

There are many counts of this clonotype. CDR3 nucleotide sequence: TGTGCCAGCAGTTCTATCAGCGGGAGCGGAAGCCACTACGAGCAGTACTTC. Its translation: CASSSISGSGSHYEQYF. This chain joins TRBV27 and TRBJ2-7, with TRBD2 identical over 8 bases. Germline loops: CDR1 MNHEY, CDR2 SMNVEV (reference sequence). The CDR3 is made up of 17 amino acids. The V segment lost 4 bases and the J segment 3 bases; nucleotides outside the gene matches: 14.

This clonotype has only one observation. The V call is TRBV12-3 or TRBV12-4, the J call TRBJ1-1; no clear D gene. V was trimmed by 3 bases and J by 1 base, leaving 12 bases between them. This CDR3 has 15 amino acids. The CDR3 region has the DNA TGTGCCAGCAGTTTTCCGGAATTAGGGAACACTGAAGCTTTCTTT. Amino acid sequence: CASSFPELGNTEAFF.

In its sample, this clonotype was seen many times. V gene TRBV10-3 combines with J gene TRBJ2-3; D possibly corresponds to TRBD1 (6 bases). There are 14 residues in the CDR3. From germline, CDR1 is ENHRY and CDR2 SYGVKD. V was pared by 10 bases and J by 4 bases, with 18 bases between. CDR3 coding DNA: TGTGCCAGCCTAAAACAGGGTGAGGCAGATACGCAGTATTTT. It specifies CASLKQGEADTQYF.

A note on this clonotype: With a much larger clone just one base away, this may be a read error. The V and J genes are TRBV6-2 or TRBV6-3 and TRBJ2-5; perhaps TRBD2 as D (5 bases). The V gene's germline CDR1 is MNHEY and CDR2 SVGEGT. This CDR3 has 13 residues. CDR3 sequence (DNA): TGTGCCGGCAGTGCGAGGGTGGGAGAGACCCAGTACTTC. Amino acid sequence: CAGSARVGETQYF.